This T cell receptor (beta chain) comes out of a study of T-cell memory formation after mild COVID-19. TCRdb called the 5' RACE reads again in MiXCR, with one record for every CDR3 protein. The sample lists approximately 150,000 distinct CDR3 sequences, 13% occurring once. Points from the study as a whole: Clones contracting over day 15 to 85 were CD4/CD8 balanced, with later expanders leaning CD4+.

The count of this clonotype is one. Its antigen is currently unknown. V lost 5 bases, J lost 8 bases, and 7 bases stayed unmatched. The CDR3 is 13 residues long. Germline loops: CDR1 SEHNR, CDR2 FQNEAQ (reference sequence). The TCR was taken from a man between 18 and 35 years old who had mild COVID-19 (a few samples of this study predate the infection). Cell type and time point are not known. Sequencing used PBMCs or a T cell subset sorted from them (not recorded which). The rearrangement joins TRBV7-9 to TRBJ1-2, with 8 bases identical to TRBD1. CDR3 DNA sequence: TGTGCCAGCAGCCCGACAGGGGACATGGGCTACACCTTC. It yields the protein CASSPTGDMGYTF.